The 20 T cell receptor beta chains listed next were all sequenced from one sample in a study of blood T cells in healthy people across ages (dated by TCRdb to about 2015). Libraries were made using 5' RACE. The run used an Illumina HiSeq 2500. A second PCR of roughly 7 to 12 cycles was run with a J-beta primer mix and a sample-barcoded 5' primer. The raw public data were reprocessed by TCRdb itself: fastp quality trimming at Q25, MiXCR clonotype calling, in-frame beta chains only. Each entry merges the rows of one CDR3 protein and shows their most common DNA and genes. The sample yields about 1.5 million distinct CDR3 sequences; roughly 43% were counted once. The ten largest clones take up more than 4% of the sample. The sequencing sample was made of blood. The source of these receptors is a woman between 18 and 29 years old in good health.

The V call is TRBV6-2 or TRBV6-3, the J call TRBJ2-1; D gene uncertain. The ends were cut back, 4 bases at V and 9 bases at J, with 10 bases in the middle. CDR1 MNHEY and CDR2 SVGEGT come from the germline V gene. The CDR3 runs 12 residues. CDR3 sequence reads: CASSSQAGEQFF. CDR3 bases: TGTGCCAGCAGTTCCCAAGCTGGTGAGCAGTTCTTC.

This clonotype came up a few times. This chain joins TRBV6-2 or TRBV6-3 and TRBJ1-2, with D possibly TRBD1 on 6 matching bases. The V end lost 8 bases, the J end lost 4 bases, and 11 bases lay between the germline ends. CDR3 length: 12 residues. From germline, CDR1 is MNHEY and CDR2 SVGEGT. The CDR3 DNA reads TGTGCCAGCGGAACAGGGCCCTATGGCTACACCTTC. This translates into CASGTGPYGYTF.

This chain uses TRBV6-6 with TRBJ2-7; a possible D gene is TRBD2 (5 bases). The V end lost 5 bases, the J end lost 3 bases, and 14 bases lay between the germline ends. Germline V CDR1 and CDR2: MNHNY, SVGAGI (reference sequence). The CDR3 runs to 14 residues. As DNA, the CDR3 is TGTGCCAGCAGTATTCGGGCGGAGGACTACGAGCAGTACTTC. Translation gives CASSIRAEDYEQYF.

The genes are TRBV4-3 and TRBJ2-3; 7 bases fit TRBD2. CDR1 and CDR2 (germline): LGHNA, YSLEER. The CDR3 runs to 16 residues. Trimming removed 4 bases from V and 4 bases from J; junction bases left unmatched: 11. The CDR3 DNA reads as TGCGCCAGCAGCCTCAGACGGGGAGGGGCCGCAGATACGCAGTATTTT. Its protein is CASSLRRGGAADTQYF.

The chain is built from TRBV6-2 or TRBV6-3 and TRBJ1-1, with 8 bases matching TRBD1. V lost 7 bases and J lost 4; bases outside the gene matches: 20. The CDR3 spans 18 residues. Germline loops: CDR1 MNHEY, CDR2 SVGEGT. CDR3 coding DNA: TGTGCCAGCATTCCAATCCCCGGACAGGGTAGGTGGGGCACTGAAGCTTTCTTT. Translating gives CASIPIPGQGRWGTEAFF.

This clonotype has more than one count but fewer than ten. The chain employs TRBV23-1 and TRBJ1-5; D not resolved. TRBV23-1 is treated as an ORF (open reading frame) with a function not yet certain. The CDR3 totals 14 residues. V lost 3 bases and J 5 bases, leaving 11 bases between the germline ends. The chain's CDR3 is CASSHDSPHQPQHF. CDR3 DNA sequence: TGCGCCAGCAGTCACGACTCGCCTCATCAGCCCCAGCATTTT.

This clonotype was counted between two and nine times. The chain links TRBV6-2 or TRBV6-3 to TRBJ2-1; no firm D call. The length of the CDR3 is 12 residues. The V and J ends lost 2 bases and 9 bases respectively, with 8 bases between them. CDR1 and CDR2 (germline): MNHEY, SVGEGT. The CDR3 reads CASSYARTEQFF. CDR3 nucleotides: TGTGCCAGCAGTTACGCCAGAACTGAGCAGTTCTTC.

As regards this clonotype: At one boundary the junction diverges from the germline segment, which might be a read error. The J gene is TRBJ2-1, the V gene TRBV7-9; D gene unclear. The germline V gene encodes CDR1 SEHNR and CDR2 FQNEAQ (reference sequence). This CDR3 is 16 amino acids long. The CDR3 nucleotides are TGTGCCAGCAGCAAACGGTCGACAAGCTCCTACAATGGGCAGTTCTTC. Translated: CASSKRSTSSYNGQFF.

This clonotype was detected only once. The chain uses TRBV7-8 and TRBJ2-1, with D tentatively TRBD1 (7 bases). Per the germline V gene, CDR1 is SGHVS and CDR2 is FQNEAQ. The CDR3 is made up of 14 amino acids. The ends were cut back, 5 bases at V and 3 bases at J, with 11 bases in the middle. The CDR3, as DNA: TGTGCCAGCAGCGCGGGGACAGACTACAATGAGCAGTTCTTC. It codes for CASSAGTDYNEQFF.

This clonotype appeared a few times. V is TRBV12-3 or TRBV12-4 and J is TRBJ1-5; no firm D call. Trimming left V 3 bases short and J 2 bases short, with 11 bases between. The CDR3 has 15 amino acids. The CDR3: CASSFGGDRNQPQHF. The CDR3 DNA sequence: TGTGCCAGCAGTTTCGGCGGGGATCGCAATCAGCCCCAGCATTTT.

The chain carries TRBV5-1 and TRBJ2-3; a weak D match, TRBD1 (6 bases). V lost 3 bases to trimming and J lost 2 bases, with 13 bases between them. Germline V gene lookup returns CDR1 SGHRS and CDR2 YFSETQ. CDR3 length: 15 amino acids. This CDR3 reads CASSSGQRNTDTQYF. The CDR3 nucleotides are TGCGCCAGCAGCTCGGGACAAAGGAACACAGATACGCAGTATTTT.

This clonotype was found a few times. V is TRBV27 and J is TRBJ1-2; D is unclear. The CDR3 length is 12 residues. Trimming took 11 bases from V and 3 from J, leaving 13 bases between them. Germline CDR1 and CDR2: MNHEY and SMNVEV (reference sequence). The CDR3 spells CAARGLDYGYTF. In DNA, the CDR3 is TGTGCCGCGAGAGGGTTGGACTATGGCTACACCTTC.

This clonotype turned up a few times. The chain uses TRBV20-1 and TRBJ2-3; D is undetermined. The CDR3 totals 12 residues. Germline V gene lookup returns CDR1 DFQATT and CDR2 SNEGSKA (reference sequence). With 4 bases removed from V and 0 bases from J, the gap between germline ends came to 5 bases. CDR3 coding DNA: TGCAGTGCTAAAGCGAGCACAGATACGCAGTATTTT. Its translation is CSAKASTDTQYF.

V and J are TRBV2 and TRBJ2-1, with D tentatively TRBD1 or TRBD2 (6 bases each). CDR1 and CDR2 from the germline V gene are SNHLY and FYNNEI. There are 16 residues in the CDR3. V lost 3 bases, J lost 7 bases, and 19 bases lay in between. The CDR3 spells CASSDGMGGGKNEQFF. CDR3 in DNA: TGTGCCAGCAGTGACGGGATGGGGGGCGGGAAGAATGAGCAGTTCTTC.

The gene calls are TRBV3-1 and TRBJ1-1, with no clear D. CDR1 is LGHDT and CDR2 is YNNKEL in the germline V gene (reference sequence). V gave up 0 bases and J gave up 0 bases, with 11 bases separating them. This CDR3 has 16 amino acids. In nucleotides, the CDR3 is TGTGCCAGCAGCCAAGAATGGAGAGAATTGAACACTGAAGCTTTCTTT. It yields the protein CASSQEWRELNTEAFF.

The chain carries TRBV9 and TRBJ2-1, with TRBD2 identical over 9 bases. The CDR3 loop spans 14 amino acids. Germline lookup yields CDR1 SGDLS and CDR2 YYNGEE. The V gene end was trimmed by 3 bases and the J gene end by 8 bases; junction bases not matched to a gene: 6. This CDR3 is CASSDLAGADEQFF. As DNA, the CDR3 is TGTGCCAGCAGCGACTTAGCGGGGGCGGATGAGCAGTTCTTC. The full variable domain, its missing parts supplied by reference TRBV9 and TRBJ2-1, is DSGVTQTPKHLITATGQRVTLRCSPRSGDLSVYWYQQSLDQGLQFLIQYYNGEERAKGNILERFSAQQFPDLHSELNLSSLELGDSALYFCASSDLAGADEQFFGPGTRLTVL.

The chain couples TRBV20-1 to TRBJ1-3; TRBD1 is a possible D gene (6 bases). CDR1 is DFQATT and CDR2 is SNEGSKA in the germline V gene (reference sequence). This CDR3 has 14 amino acids. The CDR3 DNA reads TGCACAGAGGAGGGGACACTCTCTGGAAACACCATATATTTT. It codes for CTEEGTLSGNTIYF.

The chain couples TRBV20-1 to TRBJ2-1; weak D call: TRBD2 (6 bases). Germline CDR1 reads DFQATT; CDR2 reads SNEGSKA (reference sequence). The CDR3 length is 14 residues. V was cut by 1 base and J by 6 bases, with 13 bases left in between. CDR3 amino acids: CSARAGTALNEQFF. CDR3 coding DNA: TGCAGTGCTAGAGCCGGGACTGCCCTCAATGAGCAGTTCTTC.

V and J are TRBV18 and TRBJ1-5; tentatively, D is TRBD1 (5 bases). The germline CDR1 and CDR2 sequences are KGHSH and LQKENI. Trimming shortened V by 6 bases and J by 15 bases, and 24 bases separated the two germline ends. There are 14 residues in the CDR3. The CDR3 bases are TGTGCCAGCTCGCCCGGGGCAGGCGAACCTGGACGGCATTTT. Protein: CASSPGAGEPGRHF.

This clonotype came up a few times. The V call is TRBV2, the J call TRBJ2-1; 9 bases fit TRBD2. CDR1 is SNHLY and CDR2 is FYNNEI in the germline V gene. CDR3 length: 19 amino acids. Unmatched junction bases numbered 16, after V lost 4 bases and J lost 3 bases. The CDR3 sequence: CASSGGLANPPSNYNEQFF. The CDR3 DNA sequence: TGTGCCAGCAGTGGGGGACTAGCCAACCCCCCCTCAAACTACAATGAGCAGTTCTTC.